The next 19 T cell receptor beta chains were all read from a single sample in a study of blood T cell repertoires in COVID-19. TCRdb's copy holds only in-frame clones and misses some; the assay was immunoSEQ multiplex PCR. Of 70,000 to 100,000 clones in the sample, 70% to 90% were seen once. Sequencing was performed on peripheral blood. The receptors come from a man older than 75 with active or convalescent COVID-19.

The chain links TRBV3-1 (or the pseudogene TRBV3-2) to TRBJ2-1, with D possibly TRBD1 on 6 matching bases. Trimming shortened V by 1 base and J by 4 bases, and 14 bases separated the two germline ends. The length of the CDR3 is 16 residues. Germline CDR1 is LGHDT and CDR2 is YNNKEL (reference sequence). The CDR3 nucleotides read TGTGCCAGCAGCCAAGGGTCTGGGGGCGGATACAATGAGCAGTTCTTC. This sequence encodes CASSQGSGGGYNEQFF.

This chain uses TRBV10-2 with TRBJ2-2, with 13 bases matching TRBD2. CDR3 length equals 16 residues. V trimming: 8 bases; J trimming: 7 bases; junction bases outside the gene matches: 10. Germline CDR1 is WSHSY and CDR2 is SAAADI. The CDR3 DNA follows: TGCGCCAGCCGCGGACTAGCGGGAGCGAGGGGCGGGGAGCTGTTTTTT. It is translated as CASRGLAGARGGELFF.

The chain couples TRBV29-1 to TRBJ2-1, with 10 nucleotides matching TRBD2. The ends lost 7 bases at V and 3 bases at J; junction bases unmatched: 9. The CDR3 totals 15 residues. CDR1 and CDR2 (germline): SQVTM, ANQGSEA. The CDR3 loop is CSARSSGRVYNEQFF. CDR3 in DNA: TGCAGCGCAAGATCTAGCGGGAGAGTCTACAATGAGCAGTTCTTC.

This clone has a single count. This chain connects TRBV5-1 to TRBJ1-1; D perhaps matches TRBD1 (5 bases). The ends were cut back, 0 bases at V and 5 bases at J, with 5 bases in the middle. The CDR3 spans 12 residues. Per the germline V gene, CDR1 is SGHRS and CDR2 is YFSETQ. CDR3 residues: CASSLEGTEAFF. In DNA form, the CDR3 reads TGCGCCAGCAGCTTGGAGGGGACTGAAGCTTTCTTT.

The chain has TRBV23-1 and TRBJ2-7; D perhaps matches TRBD1 (6 bases). TRBV23-1 is filed as an ORF, its function uncertain. The CDR3 consists of 17 residues. Trimming removed 2 bases at V and 2 bases at J, with 19 bases between. The CDR3 spells CASSQAKHDRPTYEQYF. In DNA, the CDR3 is TGCGCCAGCAGTCAAGCCAAACATGACAGGCCAACCTACGAGCAGTACTTC.

V and J are TRBV5-1 and TRBJ1-5; TRBD1 is a possible D gene (5 bases). From germline, CDR1 is SGHRS and CDR2 YFSETQ. The CDR3 runs 13 residues. V was clipped by 0 bases and J by 5 bases, with 6 bases between them. CDR3 nucleotides: TGCGCCAGCAGCTTGGGGGGGGATCAGCCCCAGCATTTT. It specifies CASSLGGDQPQHF.

The rearrangement uses TRBV21-1 and TRBJ2-5; the table's D call TRBD1 went unverified against the DNA. TRBV21-1 is described as a pseudogene. CDR3 length equals 12 residues. DNA of the CDR3: TGTGCCAGCAGCAATTCCGCCAGGGCCCAGTACTTC. It encodes CASSNSARAQYF.

To note about this clone: Compared with germline, one end of the junction differs, possibly owing to a read error. V gene TRBV7-7 combines with J gene TRBJ2-3, with D maybe TRBD1 (6 bases). CDR1 is SSHAT, CDR2 FNYEAQ, per germline (reference sequence). This CDR3 is built from 14 residues. Here the CDR3 DNA reads TGTGCTAGCAGCCAGATTCAGGGGTCAGATACGCAGTATTTT. Its protein product is CASSQIQGSDTQYF.

The chain carries TRBV29-1 and TRBJ1-1; D not certain. The CDR3 extends over 11 amino acids. Trimming left V 7 bases short and J 9 bases short, with 15 bases between. Per the germline V gene, CDR1 is SQVTM and CDR2 is ANQGSEA. The CDR3 protein is CSARTPRQAFF. DNA for the CDR3: TGCAGCGCCCGAACCCCCAGGCAAGCTTTCTTT.

The chain recombines TRBV7-9 with TRBJ1-2; D is undetermined. CDR1 is SEHNR and CDR2 is FQNEAQ in the germline V gene (reference sequence). The CDR3 is 13 residues long. V was shortened by 1 base and J by 7 bases, with 10 bases between the two germline ends. The DNA of the CDR3 is TGTGCCAGCAGCTTAGGTGACTACCGTGGCTACACCTTC. This codes for CASSLGDYRGYTF.

This clone appeared a single time. The chain has TRBV15 and TRBJ2-4, with D perhaps matching TRBD2 (5 bases). Germline V gene sequence: CDR1 LNHNV, CDR2 YYDKDF (reference sequence). The CDR3 is 13 residues long. Trimming stripped 1 base from V and 10 bases from J, with 11 bases between. CDR3 protein: CATSRALGEIQYF. The CDR3 DNA reads TGTGCCACCAGCAGAGCCCTCGGGGAGATTCAGTACTTC.

J is TRBJ1-1 and V is TRBV5-6; 9 bases are a match to TRBD1. This CDR3 has 15 residues. The ends lost 4 bases at V and 8 bases at J; junction bases unmatched: 12. CDR1 SGHDT and CDR2 YYEEEE come from the germline V gene. CDR3 bases: TGTGCCAGCAGCCGCGCCAGGCAAGGGACAGGGGAAGCTTTCTTT. Translating gives CASSRARQGTGEAFF.

The genes are TRBV3-1 (or the pseudogene TRBV3-2) and TRBJ2-4; 8 bases are a match to TRBD2. CDR3 size: 17 residues. Per germline, CDR1 LGHDT and CDR2 YNNKEL (reference sequence). V dropped 4 bases and J dropped 0; count of bases not matched to a gene: 8. The CDR3 sequence: CASSLLSGGVAKNIQYF. The CDR3 DNA reads TGTGCCAGCAGCCTACTCAGCGGGGGTGTAGCCAAAAACATTCAGTACTTC.

This chain uses TRBV5-1 with TRBJ2-1; 10 bases are shared with TRBD2. The V gene end was trimmed by 6 bases and the J gene end by 4 bases; junction bases not matched to a gene: 25. The CDR3 is made up of 21 amino acids. Germline V lookup: CDR1 SGHRS, CDR2 YFSETQ. CDR3 coding DNA: TGCGCCAGCATACAATCCCAGGGGGGTGAGCGGGAGGGCCGTTTATACAATGAGCAGTTCTTC. Protein product: CASIQSQGGEREGRLYNEQFF.

CDR3 protein: CASRQFSNQPQHF. CDR3 nucleotides: TGTGCCAGCAGGCAGTTTAGCAATCAGCCCCAGCATTTT. This chain links TRBV11-2 with TRBJ1-5, with unresolved D. This CDR3 has 13 residues. The germline CDR1 and CDR2 sequences are SGHAT and FQNNGV. Trimming pared 6 bases from V and 0 bases from J, leaving 6 bases between.

This chain joins TRBV4-2 and TRBJ2-2; 8 bases are shared with TRBD2. This CDR3 region has 14 residues. Germline loops: CDR1 LGHNA, CDR2 YNFKEQ. J gave up 6 bases and V 4 bases, and 4 bases lay outside the gene matches. The CDR3 region has the DNA TGTGCCAGCAGCCTGGCCGGGAGGGCCGGGGAGCTGTTTTTT. It codes for CASSLAGRAGELFF.

This chain joins TRBV25-1 and TRBJ2-1; 10 nucleotides agree with TRBD1. The CDR3 contains 15 residues. Per germline, CDR1 MGHDK and CDR2 SYGVNS. J gave up 8 bases and V 1 base, and 5 bases lay outside the gene matches. The CDR3 nucleotides are TGTGCCAGCAGTGAATGGGACAGGGGAAAGGATGAGCAGTTCTTC. This translates into CASSEWDRGKDEQFF.

The V call is TRBV4-1, the J call TRBJ2-3, with 9 bases fitting TRBD2. Trimming removed 5 bases from V and 9 bases from J; junction bases left unmatched: 12. The CDR3 is made up of 15 amino acids. Germline V lookup: CDR1 MGHRA, CDR2 YSYEKL. The CDR3: CASSADSSLAGTQYF. The CDR3 DNA follows: TGCGCCAGCAGCGCGGACTCGAGTCTAGCGGGGACGCAGTATTTT.

Written as DNA, the CDR3 is TGCGCCAGCAGCCAAGGGACAGCGCTCAGTGGCTACACCTTC. Translation: CASSQGTALSGYTF. J is TRBJ1-2 and V is TRBV4-1; possible D gene TRBD1, 6 bases. CDR3 length: 14 amino acids. CDR1 and CDR2 from the germline V gene are MGHRA and YSYEKL. Trimming took off 1 base at V and 7 bases at J, with 13 bases between the two ends.